Listed below are T cell receptor beta chains from one sample, sequenced in a study of early T cells in non-severe SARS-CoV-2 infection. A single record per CDR3 protein comes from TCRdb applying MiXCR to the 5' RACE reads. The data hold around 56,000 distinct CDR3 sequences, with 13% observed a single time. The material sequenced was whole blood, taken at baseline. These receptors originate from an adult who was a healthcare worker with PCR-confirmed SARS-CoV-2 infection or an uninfected control (not recorded which). CDR3s include the opening cysteine and the closing phenylalanine or tryptophan. The D gene is left open where the match is weak. The size entry is marked missing in some rows and otherwise reads once, few, many or a size class.

j_call,d_call,cdr3_length,v_call,clone_size,cdr3_aa,cdr3_nt
TRBJ1-1,NA,14,TRBV7-9,few,CASSVRQDGTEAFF,TGTGCCAGCAGCGTCAGACAAGACGGGACTGAAGCTTTCTTT
TRBJ2-3,TRBD1,16,TRBV27,NA,CASSPLATGGTDTQYF,TGTGCCAGCAGTCCATTAGCGACAGGGGGCACAGATACGCAGTATTTT
TRBJ2-7,TRBD1,15,TRBV12-3/TRBV12-4,few,CASSLETGGAGEQYF,TGTGCCAGCAGTTTAGAGACAGGGGGCGCGGGCGAGCAGTACTTC
TRBJ1-2,TRBD1,15,TRBV5-1,NA,CASSSRQGMHYGYTF,TGCGCCAGCAGCTCAAGACAGGGAATGCACTATGGCTACACCTTC
TRBJ1-1,NA,13,TRBV2,few,CASIMGLNTEAFF,TGTGCCAGCATCATGGGGTTGAACACTGAAGCTTTCTTT
TRBJ1-5,NA,14,TRBV24-1,few,CATSESSRGQPQHF,TGTGCCACCAGTGAGTCCAGTCGCGGACAGCCCCAGCATTTT
TRBJ1-6,NA,16,TRBV7-9,NA,CASSLSRGAYNSPLHF,TGTGCCAGCAGCTTATCCCGCGGGGCCTATAATTCACCCCTCCACTTT
TRBJ1-3,NA,13,TRBV29-1,few,CSVAGSSGNTIYF,TGCAGCGTCGCAGGGAGCTCAGGAAACACCATATATTTT
TRBJ2-5,NA,13,TRBV29-1,few,CSGTLDSRETQYF,TGCAGCGGGACCTTGGACTCCCGGGAGACCCAGTACTTC
TRBJ2-7,TRBD2,15,TRBV4-3,NA,CASSRGTSVSYEQYF,TGCGCCAGCAGCCGCGGGACTAGCGTCTCCTACGAGCAGTACTTC
TRBJ2-7,NA,14,TRBV27,NA,CASSLYRSYYEQYF,TGTGCCAGCAGTTTATACAGGTCCTACTACGAGCAGTACTTC
TRBJ1-1,TRBD1,15,TRBV6-5,many,CASSFNRGPTREAFF,TGTGCCAGCAGTTTTAACAGGGGACCAACAAGGGAAGCTTTCTTT
TRBJ1-1,NA,14,TRBV18,many,CASSPMTANTEAFF,TGTGCCAGCTCACCAATGACAGCGAACACTGAAGCTTTCTTT
TRBJ2-7,NA,14,TRBV10-3,NA,CAISESPARYEQYF,TGTGCCATCAGTGAGTCACCGGCACGGTACGAGCAGTACTTC
TRBJ1-2,NA,13,TRBV7-9,NA,CASSSHELDGYTF,TGTGCCAGCAGCTCCCATGAGTTGGATGGCTACACCTTC
TRBJ1-6,NA,14,TRBV20-1,few,CSARDLRGNSPLHF,TGCAGTGCTAGAGATTTGAGGGGTAATTCACCCCTCCACTTT
TRBJ2-7,NA,16,TRBV7-8,NA,CASNLQGQSSFDEQYF,TGTGCCAGCAACCTACAGGGACAATCCTCTTTTGATGAGCAGTACTTC
TRBJ2-2,NA,14,TRBV6-5,few,CASSLVGPPGELFF,TGTGCCAGCAGTTTAGTGGGGCCTCCCGGGGAGCTGTTTTTT
TRBJ2-4,TRBD2,15,TRBV28,few,CASSGLALAKNIQYF,TGTGCCAGCAGTGGACTAGCCCTAGCCAAAAACATTCAGTACTTC
TRBJ2-5,NA,13,TRBV7-9,many,CASSLGGQETQYF,TGTGCCAGCAGCTTAGGAGGTCAAGAGACCCAGTACTTC
TRBJ2-3,NA,15,TRBV15,few,CATSGGRGRTDTQYF,TGTGCCACCAGCGGCGGGCGGGGGCGCACAGATACGCAGTATTTT
TRBJ2-7,NA,15,TRBV12-3/TRBV12-4,few,CASSHGPQSQYEQYF,TGTGCCAGCAGCCACGGCCCCCAATCCCAATACGAGCAGTACTTC
TRBJ2-5,NA,13,TRBV10-3,NA,CAISESMRETQYF,TGTGCCATCAGTGAGTCGATGAGGGAGACCCAGTACTTC
TRBJ1-2,NA,16,TRBV7-2,NA,CASSLVAGAGFGGYTF,TGTGCCAGCAGCTTAGTCGCCGGGGCAGGATTCGGAGGCTACACCTTC
TRBJ2-7,NA,14,TRBV2,few,CASKKDSSSYEQYF,TGTGCCAGCAAAAAGGACAGTTCCTCCTACGAGCAGTACTTC
TRBJ2-2,TRBD1,16,TRBV5-1,few,CASSLLPTGDTGELFF,TGCGCCAGCAGCCTACTACCGACAGGGGACACCGGGGAGCTGTTTTTT